Following are 21 T cell receptor beta chains from one sample sequenced in a study of T cell repertoires in cytomegalovirus infection. Antigens of these TCRs are unknown. TCRdb used MiXCR to reprocess the reads, holding one entry per CDR3 protein. The data show about half a million distinct CDR3 sequences, approximately 40% seen once. Sequencing was performed on cultured PBMCs, taken from culture after CMV antigen stimulation. The receptors originated from a human donor in good health (CMV status not recorded). Some clones in this sample may be carry-over from other donors' samples.

The V call is TRBV6-2 or TRBV6-3, the J call TRBJ2-1, with 10 bases lining up with TRBD2. This CDR3 is built from 15 residues. The ends lost 5 bases at V and 5 bases at J; junction bases unmatched: 6. From germline, CDR1 is MNHEY and CDR2 SVGEGT. The CDR3 is CASSTGLARHNEQFF. For the CDR3, the DNA is TGTGCCAGCAGTACGGGACTAGCGCGTCACAATGAGCAGTTCTTC.

This clonotype has a handful of counts. The chain employs TRBV6-1 and TRBJ2-3; tentative D call: TRBD1 (5 bases). V lost 1 base and J 4 bases, leaving 12 bases between the germline ends. This CDR3 has 15 residues. Per the germline V gene, CDR1 is MNHNS and CDR2 is SASEGT. CDR3 region: CASSEDAGFADTQYF. CDR3 DNA: TGTGCCAGCAGTGAAGACGCAGGGTTTGCAGATACGCAGTATTTT.

The table lists this clonotype with a few counts. Written as DNA, the CDR3 is TGTGCCAGCAGTGAGTCCCCGGGGGGTATGAACACTGAAGCTTTCTTT. It is translated as CASSESPGGMNTEAFF. This chain links TRBV6-1 with TRBJ1-1; possibly TRBD1 for D (5 bases). This CDR3 region has 16 residues. Per germline, CDR1 MNHNS and CDR2 SASEGT. V was cut by 3 bases and J by 0 bases, with 14 bases left in between.

V usage is TRBV5-1 and J usage is TRBJ1-4; 7 bases map to TRBD1. This CDR3 is 15 amino acids long. J was trimmed by 6 bases and V by 2 bases; bases with no gene match: 7. Germline V gene data show CDR1 as SGHRS and CDR2 as YFSETQ. CDR3 coding DNA: TGCGCCAGCAGCTTACGACAGGGCGAGGATGAAAAACTGTTTTTT. Translation gives CASSLRQGEDEKLFF.

J is TRBJ2-5 and V is TRBV15; D gene unclear. The CDR3 runs 12 residues. Looked up from germline, CDR1 is LNHNV and CDR2 is YYDKDF (reference sequence). V was clipped by 6 bases and J by 3 bases, with 8 bases between them. This chain's CDR3 is CATSKAKETQYF. The CDR3 bases are TGTGCCACCAGTAAAGCGAAAGAGACCCAGTACTTC. Full variable domain (outside the CDR3, taken from reference TRBV15 and TRBJ2-5): DAMVIQNPRYQVTQFGKPVTLSCSQTLNHNVMYWYQQKSSQAPKLLFHYYDKDFNNEADTPDNFQSRRPNTSFCFLDIRSPGLGDTAMYLCATSKAKETQYFGPGTRLLVL.

The chain recombines TRBV6-5 with TRBJ2-5, with 7 positions matching TRBD2. The CDR3 extends over 15 amino acids. Trimming at V came to 5 bases and at J to 5 bases, leaving 11 bases not matched to a gene. CDR1 is MNHEY, CDR2 SVGAGI, per germline. CDR3: CASSPSGLPVETQYF. The CDR3 nucleotides read TGTGCCAGCAGTCCATCGGGACTACCCGTGGAGACCCAGTACTTC.

This chain links TRBV7-2 with TRBJ2-7, with TRBD1 matching 7 bases. The CDR3 has 14 amino acids. Trimming removed 5 bases from V and 2 bases from J; junction bases left unmatched: 6. From germline, CDR1 is SGHTA and CDR2 FQGNSA. DNA of the CDR3: TGTGCCAGCAGCCGTGAACAGGGGCCCTACGAGCAGTACTTC. This gives the protein CASSREQGPYEQYF.

This clonotype was seen many times. V and J are TRBV7-2 and TRBJ1-1; D gene ambiguous. Germline loops: CDR1 SGHTA, CDR2 FQGNSA. The CDR3 totals 13 residues. V dropped 5 bases and J dropped 8 bases, with 15 bases sitting between them. CDR3 sequence reads: CASSPLFRQEAFF. CDR3 sequence (DNA): TGTGCCAGCAGCCCTCTATTTCGACAAGAAGCTTTCTTT.

The chain recombines TRBV7-2 with TRBJ1-2, with 10 positions matching TRBD1. The CDR3 extends over 15 amino acids. V dropped 5 bases and J dropped 4; count of bases not matched to a gene: 7. CDR1 and CDR2 (germline): SGHTA, FQGNSA. CDR3 bases: TGTGCCAGCAGCCCCCGGGACAGGGGCCCCTATGGCTACACCTTC. Translation: CASSPRDRGPYGYTF.

The CDR3 reads CASSQDWSSSYNEQFF. As DNA, the CDR3 is TGCGCCAGCAGCCAAGATTGGTCGAGCTCCTACAATGAGCAGTTCTTC. The chain carries TRBV4-3 and TRBJ2-1; D remains unclear. CDR1 LGHNA and CDR2 YSLEER come from the germline V gene. V lost 0 bases, J lost 0 bases, and 9 bases lay in between. The CDR3 has 16 amino acids.

Remarks on this clonotype: Germline and junction disagree at one end, which may indicate a read error. The chain recombines TRBV30 with TRBJ2-1; D may be TRBD2 (5 bases). CDR1 and CDR2 (germline): GTSNPN, SVGIG (reference sequence). The CDR3 runs to 8 residues. In DNA form, the CDR3 reads TGTGCCTGCGACGGGGAAACCTTC. Protein: CACDGETF.

The V and J genes are TRBV29-1 and TRBJ2-1; D is possibly TRBD2 (6 bases). Germline CDR1 is SQVTM and CDR2 is ANQGSEA. The CDR3 covers 12 residues. The V and J ends lost 6 bases and 1 base respectively, with 7 bases between them. This CDR3 reads CSVGTSYNEQFF. The CDR3 DNA reads TGCAGCGTGGGGACTTCCTACAATGAGCAGTTCTTC.

V usage is TRBV6-6 and J usage is TRBJ2-3; no firm D call. Germline V lookup: CDR1 MNHNY, CDR2 SVGAGI (reference sequence). This CDR3 has 17 amino acids. Trimming stripped 0 bases from V and 1 base from J, with 14 bases between. In nucleotides, the CDR3 is TGTGCCAGCAGTTACTCCCCTGAAGGTTGGGGCACAGATACGCAGTATTTT. As protein: CASSYSPEGWGTDTQYF.

This chain uses TRBV6-1 with TRBJ1-1; the D is unclear. Trimming stripped 2 bases from V and 1 base from J, with 14 bases between. This CDR3 contains 16 residues. The V gene's germline CDR1 is MNHNS and CDR2 SASEGT. The CDR3 nucleotides read TGTGCCAGCAGTGAATGGTTGGTCGAACGGAACACTGAAGCTTTCTTT. Protein sequence: CASSEWLVERNTEAFF.

This chain connects TRBV7-2 to TRBJ2-3; D may be TRBD2 (6 bases). The V end was cut by 2 bases, the J end by 3 bases, with 15 bases between. Germline loops: CDR1 SGHTA, CDR2 FQGNSA. The CDR3 extends over 16 amino acids. The CDR3 bases are TGTGCCAGCAGCTTATCCGCTAGCGCGGCAACAGATACGCAGTATTTT. Its protein product is CASSLSASAATDTQYF.

The genes are TRBV4-3 and TRBJ2-7, with 9 bases lining up with TRBD1. V trimming: 2 bases; J trimming: 5 bases; junction bases outside the gene matches: 7. The CDR3 extends over 15 amino acids. Germline lookup yields CDR1 LGHNA and CDR2 YSLEER. Here the CDR3 reads CASSQLPGQGHEQYF. As DNA, the CDR3 is TGCGCCAGCAGCCAACTACCGGGACAGGGCCACGAGCAGTACTTC.

The table lists this clonotype with a few counts. The rearrangement joins TRBV6-6 to TRBJ2-1; D is possibly TRBD1 or TRBD2 (5 bases each). Germline V gene lookup returns CDR1 MNHNY and CDR2 SVGAGI (reference sequence). CDR3 length: 18 amino acids. V shed 2 bases and J shed 1 base, with 18 bases lying between them. CDR3 DNA sequence: TGTGCCAGCAGTTACCCTGCGATCGGGACCAAATCCTACAATGAGCAGTTCTTC. Translation gives CASSYPAIGTKSYNEQFF.

This clonotype was observed at least ten times. The chain has TRBV7-2 and TRBJ1-1; a possible D gene is TRBD1 (5 bases). Germline lookup yields CDR1 SGHTA and CDR2 FQGNSA. Trimming took off 2 bases at V and 4 bases at J, with 14 bases between the two ends. The CDR3 covers 15 residues. CDR3 coding DNA: TGTGCCAGCAGCTTACGCGCGGGGGTTCGCACTGAAGCTTTCTTT. This gives the protein CASSLRAGVRTEAFF.

Concerning this clonotype: The CDR3 does not end in the conserved phenylalanine or tryptophan, so this is likely a read error. V and J are TRBV12-3 or TRBV12-4 and TRBJ1-2; 7 nucleotides align to TRBD1. This CDR3 region has 14 residues. The V and J ends lost 8 bases and 6 bases, in that order; junction bases with no gene match: 12. Here the CDR3 DNA reads TGTGCCAGCCTCATTGCTGGGACAGTTCATGGCTACACCGTC. This encodes CASLIAGTVHGYTV.

This clonotype was detected only a few times. The chain uses TRBV7-2 and TRBJ2-1; 10 bases align to TRBD2. Germline V gene sequence: CDR1 SGHTA, CDR2 FQGNSA. This CDR3 spans 15 amino acids. J was trimmed by 4 bases and V by 6 bases; bases with no gene match: 6. Written as DNA, the CDR3 is TGTGCCAGCAGTCAACTAGCGGGGTCATACAATGAGCAGTTCTTC. Its translation: CASSQLAGSYNEQFF. The whole variable domain, filled in from reference TRBV7-2 and TRBJ2-1, reads GAGVSQSPSNKVTEKGKDVELRCDPISGHTALYWYRQSLGQGLEFLIYFQGNSAPDKSGLPSDRFSAERTGGSVSTLTIQRTQQEDSAVYLCASSQLAGSYNEQFFGPGTRLTVL.

This clonotype was observed a handful of times. This chain uses TRBV12-3 or TRBV12-4 with TRBJ2-3; D is possibly TRBD1 (5 bases). V shed 1 base and J shed 4 bases, with 15 bases lying between them. The CDR3 is 16 amino acids. The CDR3 DNA reads as TGTGCCAGCAGTTTAGATCCAGGGTTTTTGGCAGATACGCAGTATTTT. It yields the protein CASSLDPGFLADTQYF.